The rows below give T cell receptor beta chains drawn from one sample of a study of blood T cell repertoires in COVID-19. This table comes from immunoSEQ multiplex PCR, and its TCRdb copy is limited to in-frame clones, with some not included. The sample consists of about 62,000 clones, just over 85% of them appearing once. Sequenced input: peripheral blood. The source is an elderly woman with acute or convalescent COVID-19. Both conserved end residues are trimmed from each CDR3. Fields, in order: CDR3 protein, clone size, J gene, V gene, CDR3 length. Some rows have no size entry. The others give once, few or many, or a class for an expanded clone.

ASRERTGYYYGYT - TRBJ1-2 TRBV7-2 13
ASSLGQGYYEQY - TRBJ2-7 TRBV11-2 12
ASSLEDRDLDTQY - TRBJ2-3 TRBV5-1 13
ASSPYDGINTEAF once TRBJ1-1 TRBV5-1 13
ASSLSYRVAF - TRBJ1-1 TRBV7-8 10
ASSLGPGTVGKWNEKLF - TRBJ1-4 TRBV7-2 17
ASTLERGGTEAF - TRBJ1-1 TRBV5-1 12
ACSTGGDGYT - TRBJ1-2 TRBV30 10
ASRWDRGNTIY - TRBJ1-3 TRBV5-1 11
ASRQPGQGFPQPQH few TRBJ1-5 TRBV2 14
AWSVGGTGQGRAF - TRBJ1-1 TRBV30 13
ASSPALGGEGYT - TRBJ1-2 TRBV9 12
ASSEAERIYEQY - TRBJ2-7 TRBV6-1 12
ASSFAGDRSGANVLT - TRBJ2-6 TRBV5-5 15
ASVTGGYSNQPQH - TRBJ1-5 TRBV19 13
ASSFQGDQETQY - TRBJ2-5 TRBV5-1 12
ASSADSGSPLH - TRBJ1-6 TRBV9 11
ASSPIFTGGANTGELF - TRBJ2-2 TRBV4-2 16
ASSPGLRTDTQY - TRBJ2-3 TRBV5-1 12
ASSLGQNTDTQY - TRBJ2-3 TRBV5-1 12
ASSEESSGANVLT - TRBJ2-6 TRBV21-1 13
ASTPWRVAETQY - TRBJ2-5 TRBV11-2 12
ASDPGQGGEKLF - TRBJ1-4 TRBV2 12
ASSQVAGGSYEQY - TRBJ2-7 TRBV4-1 13
ASSPRTGMNTEAF - TRBJ1-1 TRBV9 13
ASSSTPGAQETQY - TRBJ2-5 TRBV11-2 13
ATSLEGLAGPPPHNEQF - TRBJ2-1 TRBV24-1 17
ASSLAWDSKSSYNSPLH - TRBJ1-6 TRBV7-8 17